This T cell receptor (beta chain) is drawn from a study of shared clonotypes between healthy human individuals. The germline V gene encodes CDR1 SGHRS and CDR2 YFSETQ. CDR3 size: 15 residues. Trimming stripped 1 base from V and 2 bases from J, with 11 bases between. TCRdb's copy holds only in-frame clones and misses some; the assay was immunoSEQ multiplex PCR. The sample holds approximately 640,000 clones, around 72% seen once. The receptor comes from a woman aged 25 to 39 in good health. J is TRBJ2-3 and V is TRBV5-1; TRBD2 might be the D (6 bases). Sequencing was done on a sample of memory CD4+ T cells sorted from blood. The subset here: CD45RA-negative fraction. In nucleotides, the CDR3 is TGCGCCAGCAGCTTGAATGCGGGAAACACAGATACGCAGTATTTT. This encodes CASSLNAGNTDTQYF.